Included here is one T cell receptor beta chain sequence, with context. Antigen: not known. This sample is drawn from a study of shared clonotypes between healthy human individuals. Findings and limits, study-wide: Only blood underwent sampling, and tissue repertoires likely differ. Inspection by rarefaction showed sorted-subset sequencing to be incomplete despite large depth.

Germline V lookup: CDR1 MDHEN, CDR2 SYDVKM. Trimming took off 6 bases at V and 5 bases at J, with 10 bases between the two ends. The CDR3 totals 12 residues. Sequenced by immunoSEQ multiplex PCR; TCRdb stores in-frame clones only, minus some. The sample has hundreds of thousands of clones, 97% seen once. The TCR originated in a woman aged 25 to 39 in good health. The chain employs TRBV28 and TRBJ1-2, with no clear D. Sequencing was done on a sample of naive CD4+ T cells sorted from blood. Subset here: CD45RA+ positively selected. The CDR3 sequence: CASSAIFYGYTF. The CDR3 DNA follows: TGTGCCAGCAGCGCGATCTTTTATGGCTACACCTTC.